This T cell receptor (beta chain) was profiled in a study of blood T cell repertoires in COVID-19. About the study: Whether acute or convalescent, the COVID-19 samples came from the United States, Italy and Spain. In each case, the material was cDNA or gDNA derived from T cells, B-cell-depleted T cells, or PBMCs.

Profiled with immunoSEQ multiplex PCR; TCRdb holds only in-frame clones, not every one. The sample contains over 250,000 clones, 80% to 90% of which appear only once. Trimming at V came to 4 bases and at J to 5 bases, leaving 4 bases not matched to a gene. Germline V lookup: CDR1 MNHEY, CDR2 SVGAGI. This CDR3 region has 15 residues. Participants were aged roughly 18 to 95 years, lived in 20 to 25 US areas, and enrolled virtually. Recovered participants had two consecutive negative NP/OP PCR tests, healthcare professional clearance, or symptom resolution. V and J are TRBV6-5 and TRBJ2-5, with 13 bases matching TRBD2. The sample consisted of PBMCs or T cells enriched from blood (not recorded which). This receptor was obtained from a woman between 18 and 29 years old who had recovered from COVID-19. CDR3 region: CASSWTSGRRETQYF. DNA for the CDR3: TGTGCCAGCAGTTGGACTAGCGGGAGACGTGAGACCCAGTACTTC.